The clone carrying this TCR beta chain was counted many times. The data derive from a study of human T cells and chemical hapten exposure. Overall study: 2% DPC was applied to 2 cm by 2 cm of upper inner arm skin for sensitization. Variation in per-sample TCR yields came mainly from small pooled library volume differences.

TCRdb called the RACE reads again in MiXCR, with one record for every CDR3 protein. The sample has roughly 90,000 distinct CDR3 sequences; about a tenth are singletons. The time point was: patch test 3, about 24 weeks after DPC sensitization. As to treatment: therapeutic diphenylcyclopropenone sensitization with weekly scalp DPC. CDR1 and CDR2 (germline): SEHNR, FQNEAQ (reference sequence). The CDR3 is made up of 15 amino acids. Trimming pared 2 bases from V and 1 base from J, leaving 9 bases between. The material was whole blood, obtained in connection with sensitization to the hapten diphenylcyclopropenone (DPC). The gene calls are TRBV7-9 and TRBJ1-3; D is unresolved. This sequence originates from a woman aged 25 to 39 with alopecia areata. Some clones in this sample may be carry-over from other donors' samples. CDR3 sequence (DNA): TGTGCCAGCAGCTTAAGAGGAGTTTCTGGAAACACCATATATTTT. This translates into CASSLRGVSGNTIYF.